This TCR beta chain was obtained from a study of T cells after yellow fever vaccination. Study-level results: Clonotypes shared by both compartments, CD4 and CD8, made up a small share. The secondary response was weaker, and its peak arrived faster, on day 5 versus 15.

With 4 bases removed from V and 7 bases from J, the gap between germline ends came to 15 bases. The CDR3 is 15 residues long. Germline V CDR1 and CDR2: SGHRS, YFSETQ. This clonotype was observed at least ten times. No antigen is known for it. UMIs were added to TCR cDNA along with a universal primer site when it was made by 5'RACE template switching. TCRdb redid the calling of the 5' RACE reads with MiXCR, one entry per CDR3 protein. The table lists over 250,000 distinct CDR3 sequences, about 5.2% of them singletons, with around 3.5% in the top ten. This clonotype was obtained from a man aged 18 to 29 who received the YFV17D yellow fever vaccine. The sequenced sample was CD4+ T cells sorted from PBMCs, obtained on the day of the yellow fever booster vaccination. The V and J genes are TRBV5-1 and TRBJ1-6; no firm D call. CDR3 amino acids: CASSLRTDQNSPLHF. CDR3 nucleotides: TGCGCCAGCAGCCTACGGACCGATCAGAATTCACCCCTCCACTTT.